This T cell receptor (beta chain) was captured in a study of blood T cell repertoires in COVID-19. Data came from immunoSEQ multiplex PCR; TCRdb stores just in-frame clones and leaves some out. The sample has 200,000 to 250,000 clones, around 85% seen once; the top ten hold about 2%. This receptor was obtained from a woman aged 45-65 years with acute or convalescent COVID-19. The sample comprised peripheral blood.

The chain's CDR3 is CASSTRFNEKLFF. DNA of the CDR3: TGTGCCAGCAGTACCAGGTTTAATGAAAAACTGTTTTTT. This sequence joins TRBV2 and TRBJ1-4; D gene unclear. The CDR3 has 13 residues. Trimming pared 5 bases from V and 4 bases from J, leaving 8 bases between. Germline V gene sequence: CDR1 SNHLY, CDR2 FYNNEI.